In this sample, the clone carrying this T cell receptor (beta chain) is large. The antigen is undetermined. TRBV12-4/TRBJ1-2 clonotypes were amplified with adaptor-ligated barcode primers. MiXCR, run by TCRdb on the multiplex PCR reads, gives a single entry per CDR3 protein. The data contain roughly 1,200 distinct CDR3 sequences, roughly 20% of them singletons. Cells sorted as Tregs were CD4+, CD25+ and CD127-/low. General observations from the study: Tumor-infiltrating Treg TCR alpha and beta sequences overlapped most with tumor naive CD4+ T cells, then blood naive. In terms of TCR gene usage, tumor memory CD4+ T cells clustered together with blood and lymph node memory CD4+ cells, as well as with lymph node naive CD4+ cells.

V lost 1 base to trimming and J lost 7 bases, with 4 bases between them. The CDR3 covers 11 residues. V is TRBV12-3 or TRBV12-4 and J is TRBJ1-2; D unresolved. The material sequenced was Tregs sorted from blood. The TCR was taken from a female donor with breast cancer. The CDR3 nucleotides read TGTGCCAGCAGTTTAGGCGGTGGCTACACCTTC. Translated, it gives CASSLGGGYTF.